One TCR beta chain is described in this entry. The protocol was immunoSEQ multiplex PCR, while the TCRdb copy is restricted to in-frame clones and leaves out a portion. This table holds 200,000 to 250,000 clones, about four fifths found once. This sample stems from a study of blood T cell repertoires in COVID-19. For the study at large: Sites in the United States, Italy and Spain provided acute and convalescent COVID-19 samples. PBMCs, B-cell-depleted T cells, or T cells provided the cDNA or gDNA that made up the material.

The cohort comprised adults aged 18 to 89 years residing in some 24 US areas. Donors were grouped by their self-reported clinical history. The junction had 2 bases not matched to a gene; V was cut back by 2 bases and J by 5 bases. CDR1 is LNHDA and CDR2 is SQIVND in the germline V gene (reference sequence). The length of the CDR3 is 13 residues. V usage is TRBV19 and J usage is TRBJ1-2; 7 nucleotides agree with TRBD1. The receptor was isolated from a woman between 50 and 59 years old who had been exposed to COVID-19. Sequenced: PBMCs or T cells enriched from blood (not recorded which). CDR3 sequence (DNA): TGTGCCAGTAGTATACAGGGGGTTTATGGCTACACCTTC. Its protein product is CASSIQGVYGYTF. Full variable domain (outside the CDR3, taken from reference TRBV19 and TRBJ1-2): DGGITQSPKYLFRKEGQNVTLSCEQNLNHDAMYWYRQDPGQGLRLIYYSQIVNDFQKGDIAEGYSVSREKKESFPLTVTSAQKNPTAFYLCASSIQGVYGYTFGSGTRLTVV.